A selection of T cell receptor beta chains follows, all from one sample in a study of cytomegalovirus exposure and HLA in healthy donors. Method: immunoSEQ multiplex PCR; TCRdb's copy keeps in-frame clones and lacks some. The table lists 150,000 to 200,000 clones, around 78% of them singletons. The sample comprised PBMCs. Receptors were obtained from a middle-aged woman in good health and CMV-seronegative. Each CDR3 is given with its conserved first and last residue. The order of the fields is V gene, clone size, D gene, J gene, CDR3 DNA, CDR3 protein. The D gene is left open where the match is weak. Where a row states a size, it is once, few, many or the class of an expanded clone; other rows omit it.

v_gene: TRBV2
abundance: .
d_gene: .
j_gene: TRBJ2-1
CDR3nt: TGTGCCAGCAGTGAAAGCCACTACAATGAGCAGTTCTTC
CDR3aa: CASSESHYNEQFF

v_gene: TRBV7-2
abundance: .
d_gene: .
j_gene: TRBJ1-1
CDR3nt: TGTGCCAGCAGCTTAGGGGGAGGGCTAGGAAAAACTGAAGCTTTCTTT
CDR3aa: CASSLGGGLGKTEAFF

v_gene: TRBV30
abundance: .
d_gene: .
j_gene: TRBJ2-7
CDR3nt: TGTGCCTTATCGAGGGGGTTTGGCTACGAGCAGTACTTC
CDR3aa: CALSRGFGYEQYF

v_gene: TRBV5-1
abundance: .
d_gene: .
j_gene: TRBJ2-3
CDR3nt: TGCGCCAGCAGACCAGGGGAGTTGGCAGATACGCAGTATTTT
CDR3aa: CASRPGELADTQYF

v_gene: TRBV15
abundance: .
d_gene: .
j_gene: TRBJ2-7
CDR3nt: TGTGCCACCAGCAGAGAGAGCGGCTACGAGCAGTACTTC
CDR3aa: CATSRESGYEQYF

v_gene: TRBV11-3
abundance: .
d_gene: .
j_gene: TRBJ1-1
CDR3nt: TGTGCCAGCAGCTTCGGGGGGGACACTGAAGCTTTCTTT
CDR3aa: CASSFGGDTEAFF

v_gene: TRBV18
abundance: once
d_gene: .
j_gene: TRBJ2-6
CDR3nt: TGTGCCAGCTCACCACGGCTGGGAGGGACACCTCGCGATGGGGCCAACGTCCTGACTTTC
CDR3aa: CASSPRLGGTPRDGANVLTF

v_gene: TRBV6-1
abundance: .
d_gene: .
j_gene: TRBJ1-1
CDR3nt: TGTGCCAGCAGTCCCCTGACAGTGAACACTGAAGCTTTCTTT
CDR3aa: CASSPLTVNTEAFF

v_gene: TRBV5-1
abundance: .
d_gene: TRBD1
j_gene: TRBJ2-7
CDR3nt: TGCGCCAGCAGCTTGGGGGACAGGATTTCCTACGAGCAGTACTTC
CDR3aa: CASSLGDRISYEQYF

v_gene: TRBV9
abundance: .
d_gene: TRBD2
j_gene: TRBJ2-7
CDR3nt: TGTGCCAGCAGTCAAGGGACTATCTCCTACGAGCAGTACTTC
CDR3aa: CASSQGTISYEQYF

v_gene: TRBV5-6
abundance: few
d_gene: TRBD2
j_gene: TRBJ2-4
CDR3nt: TGTGCCAGCAGCTTGGCGCCTAGCGGGAGTAGCAAAAACATTCAGTACTTC
CDR3aa: CASSLAPSGSSKNIQYF

v_gene: TRBV7-9
abundance: .
d_gene: .
j_gene: TRBJ2-3
CDR3nt: TGTGCCAGCAGTCCGACAGCTTCTAGCACAGATACGCAGTATTTT
CDR3aa: CASSPTASSTDTQYF

v_gene: TRBV5-1
abundance: .
d_gene: TRBD1
j_gene: TRBJ2-5
CDR3nt: TGCGCCAGCGGGACTGCCACAGGGGGCGAAGAGACCCAGTACTTC
CDR3aa: CASGTATGGEETQYF

v_gene: TRBV5-6
abundance: .
d_gene: TRBD2
j_gene: TRBJ2-5
CDR3nt: TGTGCCAGCAGCGACGCGAGCGGGAGGGCGGAGACCCAGTACTTC
CDR3aa: CASSDASGRAETQYF

v_gene: TRBV5-6
abundance: .
d_gene: .
j_gene: TRBJ1-2
CDR3nt: TGTGCCAGCAGCTTGGCTGCCGACAGGAGGGGCTACACCTTC
CDR3aa: CASSLAADRRGYTF

v_gene: TRBV6-1
abundance: .
d_gene: .
j_gene: TRBJ2-3
CDR3nt: TGTGCCAGCAGTGAAGGGCTAGATTTAGATACGCAGTATTTT
CDR3aa: CASSEGLDLDTQYF

v_gene: TRBV7-2
abundance: .
d_gene: .
j_gene: TRBJ2-5
CDR3nt: TGTGCCAGCAGCTTAGGAGGATCCGAGAAGGCCCAGTACTTC
CDR3aa: CASSLGGSEKAQYF

v_gene: TRBV15
abundance: .
d_gene: .
j_gene: TRBJ2-7
CDR3nt: TGTGCCACCAGTCTAGACAGCGCCTACGAGCAGTACTTC
CDR3aa: CATSLDSAYEQYF

v_gene: TRBV27
abundance: .
d_gene: .
j_gene: TRBJ2-5
CDR3nt: TGTGCCAGCAGACCTCAACAGACAGTTCAAGAGACCCAGTACTTC
CDR3aa: CASRPQQTVQETQYF

v_gene: TRBV5-4
abundance: .
d_gene: .
j_gene: TRBJ2-6
CDR3nt: TGTGCCAGCAGCTTGGCCCCAGGCTCTGGGGCCAACGTCCTGACTTTC
CDR3aa: CASSLAPGSGANVLTF

v_gene: TRBV7-3
abundance: .
d_gene: TRBD2
j_gene: TRBJ2-3
CDR3nt: TGTGCCAGCAGCTTGGGACTAGCCTGGACAGATACGCAGTATTTT
CDR3aa: CASSLGLAWTDTQYF

v_gene: TRBV28
abundance: .
d_gene: .
j_gene: TRBJ2-1
CDR3nt: TGTGCCAGCACCTCAAACAGGAACAATGAGCAGTTCTTC
CDR3aa: CASTSNRNNEQFF

v_gene: TRBV29-1
abundance: .
d_gene: TRBD2
j_gene: TRBJ2-1
CDR3nt: TGCAGCGTTGAAAAGGGGACTAGCGGGAACAATGAGCAGTTCTTC
CDR3aa: CSVEKGTSGNNEQFF

v_gene: TRBV7-2
abundance: .
d_gene: TRBD2
j_gene: TRBJ2-7
CDR3nt: TGTGCCAGCAGCCTCAATAGCGGGGACTTATCCTACGAGCAGTACTTC
CDR3aa: CASSLNSGDLSYEQYF

v_gene: TRBV10-2
abundance: .
d_gene: .
j_gene: TRBJ2-5
CDR3nt: TGCGCCAGCAGTGATAACTCCGGGGAGACCCAGTACTTC
CDR3aa: CASSDNSGETQYF

v_gene: TRBV30
abundance: .
d_gene: .
j_gene: TRBJ1-5
CDR3nt: TGTGCCTGGAGTACCTCGGGGCCCCAGCATTTT
CDR3aa: CAWSTSGPQHF

v_gene: TRBV6-5
abundance: .
d_gene: .
j_gene: TRBJ2-7
CDR3nt: TGTGCCAGCAGTAGCAGCGGACAGCGCTCCTACGAGCAGTACTTC
CDR3aa: CASSSSGQRSYEQYF

v_gene: TRBV30
abundance: .
d_gene: TRBD2
j_gene: TRBJ2-7
CDR3nt: TGTGCCTGGAGTGTACTAGCGGGAGAGTCGTCCTACGAGCAGTACTTC
CDR3aa: CAWSVLAGESSYEQYF

v_gene: TRBV9
abundance: .
d_gene: TRBD1
j_gene: TRBJ1-2
CDR3nt: TGTGCCAGCAGCGTAGCCCCAGGGGGAGGATCCAACTATGGCTACACCTTC
CDR3aa: CASSVAPGGGSNYGYTF

v_gene: TRBV19
abundance: .
d_gene: TRBD2
j_gene: TRBJ2-2
CDR3nt: TGTGCCAGTAGTACCCCTCAAACTAGCGGGAGGAGGGCCGGGGAGCTGTTTTTT
CDR3aa: CASSTPQTSGRRAGELFF

v_gene: TRBV7-9
abundance: .
d_gene: .
j_gene: TRBJ2-1
CDR3nt: TGTGCCAGCAGCTTCGGGGGGCCGGGAGATGAGCAGTTCTTC
CDR3aa: CASSFGGPGDEQFF

v_gene: TRBV7-8
abundance: .
d_gene: .
j_gene: TRBJ2-1
CDR3nt: TGTGCCAGCAGCTTACTGGTGGCGGGAAGGACCTACAATGAGCAGTTCTTC
CDR3aa: CASSLLVAGRTYNEQFF

v_gene: TRBV5-1
abundance: .
d_gene: TRBD1
j_gene: TRBJ1-4
CDR3nt: TGCGCCAGCAGCTCTCAGACAGGGGGCAATGAAAAACTGTTTTTT
CDR3aa: CASSSQTGGNEKLFF

v_gene: TRBV29-1
abundance: .
d_gene: .
j_gene: TRBJ2-5
CDR3nt: TGCAGCGTTGAAAAGCCGGAGACCCAGTACTTC
CDR3aa: CSVEKPETQYF

v_gene: TRBV28
abundance: .
d_gene: .
j_gene: TRBJ1-2
CDR3nt: TGTGCCAGCCGACAGTATGGCTACACCTTC
CDR3aa: CASRQYGYTF

v_gene: TRBV5-1
abundance: once
d_gene: TRBD1
j_gene: TRBJ1-4
CDR3nt: TGCGCCAGCAGCTTCCTACAGGGGGCGAATGAAAAACTGTTTTTT
CDR3aa: CASSFLQGANEKLFF

v_gene: TRBV6-5
abundance: .
d_gene: .
j_gene: TRBJ1-1
CDR3nt: TGTGCCAGCAGTCGACCGGACAGAAACACTGAAGCTTTCTTT
CDR3aa: CASSRPDRNTEAFF

v_gene: TRBV6-1
abundance: .
d_gene: TRBD1
j_gene: TRBJ1-2
CDR3nt: TGTGCCAGCAGTGAAGCGACAGGGGAGACTTATGGCTACACCTTC
CDR3aa: CASSEATGETYGYTF

v_gene: TRBV7-2
abundance: few
d_gene: TRBD1
j_gene: TRBJ1-2
CDR3nt: TGTGCCAGCAGCCTAGGGGGACAGGGGTTTATCTATGGCTACACCTTC
CDR3aa: CASSLGGQGFIYGYTF

v_gene: TRBV5-1
abundance: once
d_gene: .
j_gene: TRBJ2-7
CDR3nt: TGCGCCAGCAGCTTGGGGAACGGGAACGAGCAGTACTTC
CDR3aa: CASSLGNGNEQYF

v_gene: TRBV2
abundance: .
d_gene: TRBD1
j_gene: TRBJ1-6
CDR3nt: TGTGCCAGCACAGGGGGAAGAAATTCACCCCTCCACTTT
CDR3aa: CASTGGRNSPLHF

v_gene: TRBV9
abundance: .
d_gene: .
j_gene: TRBJ1-3
CDR3nt: TGTGCCAGCACCGGACACCTCTCTGGAAACACCATATATTTT
CDR3aa: CASTGHLSGNTIYF

v_gene: TRBV15
abundance: once
d_gene: .
j_gene: TRBJ1-5
CDR3nt: TGTGCCACCAGCAGAGATTCAGGGGAGAGCCCCCAGCATTTT
CDR3aa: CATSRDSGESPQHF

v_gene: TRBV6-5
abundance: few
d_gene: TRBD2
j_gene: TRBJ2-1
CDR3nt: TGTGCCAGCACCTCTCCGGGGGGAGGGAATGAGCAGTTCTTC
CDR3aa: CASTSPGGGNEQFF